These 10 T cell receptor beta chains originate from one sample sequenced in a study of T cell responses to AZD1222 COVID-19 vaccine. Repertoires were generated with immunoSEQ multiplex PCR, while TCRdb's copy carries only in-frame clones and drops some. The table shows about 140,000 clones, with 75% to 90% occurring only once. Sequenced material: peripheral blood, taken on day 0 of AZD1222 vaccination. The receptor source for this set is an adult in good health.

The V gene is TRBV2, the J gene TRBJ2-3; D uncertain. V was clipped by 6 bases and J by 3 bases, with 13 bases between them. The CDR3 extends over 14 amino acids. The germline V gene encodes CDR1 SNHLY and CDR2 FYNNEI. The CDR3 region is CASSETPPTDTQYF. The CDR3 bases are TGTGCCAGCAGCGAAACTCCACCAACAGATACGCAGTATTTT.

This clone is a singleton in its sample. The J gene is TRBJ1-2, the V gene TRBV28; 9 bases map to TRBD1. The CDR3 runs 15 residues. The V gene end was trimmed by 2 bases and the J gene end by 7 bases; junction bases not matched to a gene: 8. From germline, CDR1 is MDHEN and CDR2 SYDVKM. The CDR3 nucleotides read TGTGCCAGCAGTTTAGACTTGGGACAGGGTAGTGGCTACACCTTC. This translates into CASSLDLGQGSGYTF.

The rearrangement uses TRBV19 and TRBJ1-3, with 8 positions matching TRBD1. V trimming: 6 bases; J trimming: 3 bases; junction bases outside the gene matches: 10. CDR3 size: 16 residues. Germline CDR1 reads LNHDA; CDR2 reads SQIVND (reference sequence). This CDR3 is CASSDGQGWSGNTIYF. The CDR3, as DNA: TGTGCCAGTAGCGATGGACAGGGATGGAGTGGAAACACCATATATTTT.

The V call is TRBV13, the J call TRBJ2-7; D ambiguous. This CDR3 region has 11 residues. Trimming took off 0 bases at V and 7 bases at J, with 4 bases between the two ends. Per the germline V gene, CDR1 is PRHDT and CDR2 is FYEKMQ (reference sequence). CDR3 in DNA: TGTGCCAGCAGCTTAGGGGGAGAGCAGTACTTC. Amino acid sequence: CASSLGGEQYF.

This clone was found a few times. V and J are TRBV7-9 and TRBJ2-7; TRBD2 agrees at 13 bases. V trimming: 6 bases; J trimming: 7 bases; junction bases outside the gene matches: 9. The CDR3 has 15 residues. Germline-derived CDR1 and CDR2 are SEHNR and FQNEAQ (reference sequence). The CDR3 bases are TGTGCCAGCAGACCAACTAGCGGGAGGGCCTTTGAGCAGTACTTC. Encoded protein: CASRPTSGRAFEQYF.

The CDR3 sequence: CASRRGSEAFF. The CDR3 region has the DNA TGTGCCAGCAGAAGGGGGTCTGAAGCTTTCTTT. The J gene is TRBJ1-1, the V gene TRBV25-1; possible D gene TRBD1, 6 bases. V was pared by 6 bases and J by 6 bases, with 8 bases between. The CDR3 runs to 11 residues. Germline lookup yields CDR1 MGHDK and CDR2 SYGVNS.

The V call is TRBV5-1, the J call TRBJ1-2, with TRBD1 as a possible D gene (6 bases). Germline CDR1 and CDR2: SGHRS and YFSETQ. Trimming left V 4 bases short and J 0 bases short, with 16 bases between. This CDR3 has 16 residues. The CDR3 loop reads CASSPDGQRPNYGYTF. The CDR3 bases are TGCGCCAGCAGCCCAGACGGACAGCGTCCTAACTATGGCTACACCTTC.

The chain uses TRBV13 and TRBJ2-1, with a weak D call TRBD2 (6 bases). CDR1 PRHDT and CDR2 FYEKMQ come from the germline V gene (reference sequence). This CDR3 is 15 amino acids long. V was clipped by 4 bases and J by 9 bases, with 19 bases between them. The CDR3 nucleotides read TGTGCCAGCAGCTCGGACTACTCTGGGGGAACTGAGCAGTTCTTC. Its translation: CASSSDYSGGTEQFF.

The chain carries TRBV19 and TRBJ1-5; D gene unclear. CDR3 length equals 15 residues. The V end lost 1 base, the J end lost 3 bases, and 10 bases lay between the germline ends. CDR1 LNHDA and CDR2 SQIVND come from the germline V gene (reference sequence). The CDR3: CASSIAAGSNQPQHF. Here the CDR3 DNA reads TGTGCCAGTAGTATAGCGGCGGGTTCCAATCAGCCCCAGCATTTT. The full variable domain, in which reference TRBV19 and TRBJ1-5 provide the parts outside the CDR3, is DGGITQSPKYLFRKEGQNVTLSCEQNLNHDAMYWYRQDPGQGLRLIYYSQIVNDFQKGDIAEGYSVSREKKESFPLTVTSAQKNPTAFYLCASSIAAGSNQPQHFGDGTRLSIL.

This clone was seen once. The junction shows a germline mismatch at one end, possibly a read error. The chain employs TRBV7-9 and TRBJ2-1; a possible D gene is TRBD2 (6 bases). The CDR3 totals 11 residues. Per germline, CDR1 SEHNR and CDR2 FQNEAQ (reference sequence). Here the CDR3 reads CASSYRDFLVF. CDR3 coding DNA: TGTGCCAGCAGCTATAGGGACTTCCTTGTCTTC.